One T cell receptor beta chain is described in this entry. No antigen is known for it. TCRdb analysed the 5' RACE reads with MiXCR anew, one entry per CDR3 protein. The sample holds about 260,000 distinct CDR3 sequences; 5.2% are singletons and the top ten take roughly 3%. This sample was included in a study of T cells after yellow fever vaccination. Study results and limitations: Clones that expanded after primary vaccination mostly reappeared after the booster (nearly 98% CD4, approximately 85% CD8).

The CDR3 is made up of 14 amino acids. The germline gives CDR1 SGHAT, CDR2 FQNNGV. V was clipped by 5 bases and J by 8 bases; unmatched bases: 11. The sequenced sample was CD4+ T cells sorted from PBMCs, obtained on the day of the yellow fever booster vaccination. The receptor was isolated from a man younger than 35 who received the YFV17D yellow fever vaccine. This chain connects TRBV11-2 to TRBJ1-2, with 7 positions matching TRBD1. CDR3 bases: TGTGCCAGCAGCCTGGGGACAGACCGAGGGGGCTACACCTTC. This codes for CASSLGTDRGGYTF.